The clone carrying this T cell receptor (beta chain) was seen many times. The data belong to a study of identical twins. TCRdb reprocessed the 5' RACE reads with MiXCR, giving one entry per CDR3 protein. The sample contains around 220,000 distinct CDR3 sequences, roughly a tenth of which appear only once. The V end was cut by 3 bases, the J end by 4 bases, with 12 bases between. CDR3 length: 15 amino acids. Looked up from germline, CDR1 is SGHVS and CDR2 is FQNEAQ. The gene calls are TRBV7-8 and TRBJ1-4, with a tentative D call TRBD1 (6 bases). Specimen: memory T cells sorted from blood. This TCR came from a man aged 50 or older in good health. The CDR3 reads CASSFEGGRNEKLFF. CDR3 sequence (DNA): TGTGCCAGCAGCTTCGAGGGGGGGCGTAATGAAAAACTGTTTTTT.